Here is one TCR beta chain with its context. Its antigen remains unidentified. Other DNA sequences in the sample encode the same CDR3. The source of the sample is a study of CD8+ T cells in alopecia areata. Turning to the study itself: Administration of oral tofacitinib to treated patients was at 5 to 10 mg twice daily.

Sequencing templates came from extracted RNA that was reverse transcribed into cDNA. TCRdb's table, derived via immunoSEQ multiplex PCR, lists solely in-frame clones and lacks some. The table lists over 200,000 clones, less than 65% of them singletons. This CDR3 has 13 amino acids. Deletions cut 4 bases from V and 1 base from J, with 7 bases between. In germline, CDR1 is SGHTA, CDR2 FQGNSA. Study-level findings and limits: Scalp clonality and expanded CD8+ clones among the top 100 showed significant decreases with tofacitinib.

The treatment denotes: oral pan-JAK inhibitor, 5-10 mg twice daily. Researchers gathered lesional scalp punch biopsies and peripheral blood from patients with alopecia areata. This chain connects TRBV7-2 to TRBJ1-1; a weak D match, TRBD1 (5 bases). The starting material was CD4+ T cells sorted from blood, obtained at week 4, from a patient treated with tofacitinib. The source is a human donor with alopecia areata. CDR3 DNA: TGTGCCAGCAGCTCCGACAGGAACACTGAAGCTTTCTTT. Translation: CASSSDRNTEAFF.